This TCR beta chain was sequenced during a study of neoadjuvant nivolumab and ipilimumab in lung cancer. General study points: Blood richness before therapy tracked richness in tumors resected after neoadjuvant therapy. Pathologic regression was not significantly tied to TCR clonality. Compared with tumor-adjacent uninvolved lung, resected tumors showed greater richness and clonality. From pretherapy to surgery, tumor richness and clonality rose with dual therapy.

Only a few counts were recorded for this clone. What it binds is not known. Libraries were prepared by immunoSEQ multiplex PCR; TCRdb keeps only in-frame clonotypes and omits some of them. The sample lists 9,100 or so clones; about 72% were seen once. With 5 bases removed from V and 6 bases from J, the gap between germline ends came to 14 bases. The CDR3 length is 13 residues. CDR1 and CDR2 from the germline V gene are KGHSH and LQKENI. This sequence was found in an adult with non-small cell lung cancer. This sample comprised tumor tissue, obtained after neoadjuvant nivolumab, alone or with ipilimumab, at or shortly before surgery. The chain carries TRBV18 and TRBJ2-7, with D perhaps assigned TRBD1 or TRBD2 (5 bases each). The CDR3 protein is CASSTRSGGEQYF. DNA of the CDR3: TGTGCCAGCTCAACACGGAGTGGGGGCGAGCAGTACTTC.